The T cell receptor (beta chain) under discussion was sequenced for a study of shared clonotypes between healthy human individuals. Study overall: Samples came from a couple of female and three male donors aged 18 to 49. Findings of the study overall: When naive CD4 clonotypes were compared across a few donors, approximately 5% were shared.

Note on this clone: The antigen remains unidentified. At the DNA level, this CDR3 is encoded by other sequences in the same sample as well.

Repertoires were generated with immunoSEQ multiplex PCR, while TCRdb's copy carries only in-frame clones and drops some. Here the sample spans 2 million to 2.5 million clones, 85% to 95% being singletons. The donors, healthy adults who were HIV-negative, had experienced no recent acute infections or vaccinations. Germline-derived CDR1 and CDR2 are SGHTA and FQGNSA. The CDR3 extends over 14 amino acids. V was shortened by 0 bases and J by 3 bases, with 8 bases between the two germline ends. The sequenced sample consisted of naive CD4+ T cells from PBMCs. Subset of the sample: CD45RA+ positively selected. The clonotype comes from a man between 18 and 35 years old in good health. Some clones in this sample may be carry-over from other donors' samples. V gene TRBV7-2 combines with J gene TRBJ1-2; tentatively, D is TRBD1 (5 bases). DNA of the CDR3: TGTGCCAGCAGCTTAGCCGGCAGGGACTATGGCTACACCTTC. Residues: CASSLAGRDYGYTF.